A single sample gave rise to the 13 T cell receptor beta chains below, sequenced in a study of STAT3 mutations in large granular lymphocyte leukemia. Regarding the study as a whole: At least one immunodominant TCR beta clonotype appeared in every T-cell large granular lymphocyte leukemia patient.

Their antigens are not known. Profiled with immunoSEQ multiplex PCR; TCRdb holds only in-frame clones, not every one. The sample includes roughly 13,000 clones, 88% seen only once; the top ten take more than 10%. The sample was PBMCs. Receptors were obtained from a human donor with T large granular lymphocyte leukemia. Some clones in this sample may be carry-over from other donors' samples.

The chain links TRBV28 to TRBJ2-7, with TRBD2 matching over 9 bases. The V gene's germline CDR1 is MDHEN and CDR2 SYDVKM. The trim removed 6 bases at V and 0 bases at J, leaving 3 bases unmatched. CDR3 length: 14 residues. CDR3 in amino acids: CASRAGGNSYEQYF. CDR3 nucleotides: TGTGCCAGCAGGGCGGGAGGGAACTCCTACGAGCAGTACTTC.

The table lists this clone with a few counts. The chain has TRBV5-6 and TRBJ1-5; D remains unclear. The CDR3 spans 19 residues. Between the trimmed V and J ends, which lost 0 bases and 0 bases, there was a span of 19 bases. Germline V gives CDR1 SGHDT, CDR2 YYEEEE. The CDR3 sequence is CASSLVRPKSANSNQPQHF. The CDR3 nucleotides are TGTGCCAGCAGCTTGGTTCGGCCGAAGAGTGCAAATAGCAATCAGCCCCAGCATTTT.

This sequence joins TRBV30 and TRBJ1-1; D is possibly TRBD1 (5 bases). The ends were cut back, 2 bases at V and 3 bases at J, with 10 bases in the middle. Germline-derived CDR1 and CDR2 are GTSNPN and SVGIG (reference sequence). CDR3 length equals 13 residues. CDR3 coding DNA: TGTGCCTGGAGTCAACAGGAACACACTGAAGCTTTCTTT. It codes for CAWSQQEHTEAFF.

This chain uses TRBV30 with TRBJ1-1; D unresolved. The CDR3 extends over 11 amino acids. The ends were cut back, 1 base at V and 10 bases at J, with 10 bases in the middle. Germline lookup yields CDR1 GTSNPN and CDR2 SVGIG (reference sequence). The CDR3 DNA reads TGTGCCTGGAGTGCGGGGAGTGGAGCTTTCTTT. Amino acids: CAWSAGSGAFF. Drawing the rest from reference TRBV30 and TRBJ1-1, the complete variable domain is SQTIHQWPATLVQPVGSPLSLECTVEGTSNPNLYWYRQAAGRGLQLLFYSVGIGQISSEVPQNLSASRPQDRQFILSSKKLLLSDSGFYLCAWSAGSGAFFGQGTRLTVV.

The V and J genes are TRBV7-9 and TRBJ1-4, with D possibly being TRBD1 (5 bases). Germline V CDR1 and CDR2: SEHNR, FQNEAQ (reference sequence). V lost 6 bases, J lost 5 bases, and 16 bases lay in between. The CDR3 has 15 amino acids. CDR3 in amino acids: CASSQGGDSNEKLFF. The CDR3 DNA reads as TGTGCCAGCAGTCAAGGAGGGGACTCAAATGAAAAACTGTTTTTT.

The rearrangement links TRBV13 to TRBJ2-3; D remains unclear. V was shortened by 5 bases and J by 2 bases, with 2 bases between the two germline ends. From germline, CDR1 is PRHDT and CDR2 FYEKMQ (reference sequence). The CDR3 has 11 amino acids. As DNA, the CDR3 is TGTGCCAGCAGCCACACAGATACGCAGTATTTT. Translation: CASSHTDTQYF.

The chain carries TRBV7-9 and TRBJ2-6; D may be TRBD1 (6 bases). From germline, CDR1 is SEHNR and CDR2 FQNEAQ (reference sequence). The ends were cut back, 4 bases at V and 1 base at J, with 8 bases in the middle. This CDR3 has 15 residues. The CDR3 region is CASSSGQSGANVLTF. CDR3 in DNA: TGTGCCAGCAGCTCTGGACAGTCTGGGGCCAACGTCCTGACTTTC.

The chain couples TRBV28 to TRBJ2-1, with TRBD2 identical over 14 bases. The V and J ends lost 5 bases and 7 bases, in that order; junction bases with no gene match: 10. The CDR3 spans 17 residues. Germline CDR1 MDHEN, CDR2 SYDVKM. The CDR3 nucleotides read TGTGCCAGCAGTCCAGGAAGGACTAGCGGGAGGAGGAATGAGCAGTTCTTC. This codes for CASSPGRTSGRRNEQFF. Complete variable domain (other parts from reference TRBV28 and TRBJ2-1): DVKVTQSSRYLVKRTGEKVFLECVQDMDHENMFWYRQDPGLGLRLIYFSYDVKMKEKGDIPEGYSVSREKKERFSLILESASTNQTSMYLCASSPGRTSGRRNEQFFGPGTRLTVL.

The chain has TRBV5-6 and TRBJ1-6; TRBD1 matches 9 bases. Trimming took 0 bases from V and 7 from J; bases not matched to a gene: 2. This CDR3 region has 15 residues. Germline lookup yields CDR1 SGHDT and CDR2 YYEEEE. The CDR3 nucleotides read TGTGCCAGCAGCTTGGCCGGGACAGGGAATTCACCCCTCCACTTT. This encodes CASSLAGTGNSPLHF.

This clone was detected once. The rearrangement uses TRBV5-1 and TRBJ1-4; 9 nucleotides align to TRBD1. CDR1 and CDR2 from the germline V gene are SGHRS and YFSETQ. The CDR3 is 16 residues long. Germline trimming cut 0 bases from V and 5 bases from J; bases unmatched to any gene: 5. The CDR3 DNA follows: TGCGCCAGCAGCTTGGAACAGGGGGCAGGGAATGAAAAACTGTTTTTT. This sequence encodes CASSLEQGAGNEKLFF.

This chain links TRBV2 with TRBJ1-2, with D perhaps TRBD1 (6 bases). The CDR3 totals 12 residues. Trimming took 7 bases from V and 7 from J, leaving 13 bases between them. Germline V gene sequence: CDR1 SNHLY, CDR2 FYNNEI. The CDR3: CASNRAPTGYTF. DNA of the CDR3: TGTGCCAGCAACAGGGCGCCGACTGGCTACACCTTC.

With respect to this clone: Germline and junction disagree at one end, which may indicate a read error. This sequence joins TRBV4-1 and TRBJ1-2, with a possible D match to TRBD1 (5 bases). Germline V CDR1 and CDR2: MGHRA, YSYEKL. The CDR3 sequence is 14 residues long. Written as DNA, the CDR3 is TGCGCCAGCAGCCAAGAATCGGGGGGTCGCGGTGGGTCCTTC. Its protein product is CASSQESGGRGGSF.

This chain links TRBV5-1 with TRBJ1-2; D not resolved. Per the germline V gene, CDR1 is SGHRS and CDR2 is YFSETQ. The CDR3 has 14 amino acids. V shed 4 bases and J shed 2 bases, with 12 bases lying between them. CDR3 DNA: TGCGCCAGCAGCATGGACGCCTTAAACTATGGCTACACCTTC. Translated: CASSMDALNYGYTF.